This entry concerns a single TCR beta chain. Germline lookup yields CDR1 SGHDT and CDR2 YYEEEE. The length of the CDR3 is 16 residues. Trimming removed 2 bases from V and 0 bases from J; junction bases left unmatched: 5. In the original workflow: Reference gene primers were amplified, and this amplification served to estimate nucleated cell counts. Assay used: immunoSEQ multiplex PCR; TCRdb lists only in-frame clones, some missing. The V and J calls and clone size come from that table; D and trimming were worked out from the DNA. Counted here are fewer than 45,000 clones, roughly 80% occurring once; the ten biggest clones make up around 1.6%. Patients of the Seattle cohort, enrolled during active infection, were followed longitudinally. This record belongs to a study of blood T cell repertoires in COVID-19. For the study at large: PBMCs, B-cell-depleted T cells, or T cells were the source of the cDNA or gDNA that made up the material.

Sample: peripheral blood. The receptor was isolated from a man in his fifties or sixties with COVID-19, enrolled during active disease. The chain couples TRBV5-6 to TRBJ2-1; 7 bases are shared with TRBD1. The CDR3 DNA reads as TGTGCCAGCAGCTTCGGGACAGCCTCCTCCTACAATGAGCAGTTCTTC. It specifies CASSFGTASSYNEQFF.